This T cell receptor beta chain stems from a study of shared clonotypes between healthy human individuals. Background on the study: Three plates each covered CD4 naive and memory; CD8 naive two, CD8 memory one.

As processed by the authors: ImmunoSEQ supplied junction-only sequences lacking quality scores, so filtering was different. Sequencing used immunoSEQ multiplex PCR; TCRdb keeps in-frame clones, though not all of them. V and J calls and clone size are copied from that table; D and trimming were computed from the DNA. The sample has 2 million to 2.5 million clones; about nine tenths are singletons. This CDR3 contains 18 residues. J lost 1 base, V lost 8 bases, and 15 bases had no gene match. Germline loops: CDR1 MDHEN, CDR2 SYDVKM. Recent vaccinations or acute infections were absent in the healthy HIV-negative adult donors. Overall study findings and caveats: Across subsets, estimated richness was generally greater for naive than for memory populations.

Concerning this clone: The antigen is unknown.

The clonotype comes from a man aged 18 to 29 in good health. Some clones in this sample may be carry-over from other donors' samples. The chain uses TRBV28 and TRBJ2-1; 9 bases align to TRBD1. Sequenced: naive CD4+ T cells from PBMCs. Subset meaning: CD45RA+ positively selected. The CDR3 loop is CASPPTGTGSWSYNEQFF. The DNA for the CDR3 is TGTGCCAGCCCTCCGACCGGGACAGGGAGTTGGTCCTACAATGAGCAGTTCTTC.